Listed below are T cell receptor beta chains from one sample, sequenced in a study of shared clonotypes between healthy human individuals. The repertoire was sequenced with immunoSEQ multiplex PCR; TCRdb's copy has only in-frame clones and lacks some. This sample has 2 million to 3 million clones, with 93% found just once. The material sequenced was naive CD4+ T cells from PBMCs. All receptors come from a young man in good health. Some clones in this sample may be carry-over from other donors' samples. CDR3s include the opening cysteine and the closing phenylalanine or tryptophan. D genes are given only for firm matches. Where a row states a size, it is once, few, many or the class of an expanded clone; other rows omit it.

abundance | d_gene | j_gene | v_gene | CDR3nt | CDR3aa
once | - | TRBJ1-2 | TRBV5-1 | TGCGCCAGCAGCTTGGTGGAGGGAGGGGACTATGGCTACACCTTC | CASSLVEGGDYGYTF
- | - | TRBJ1-5 | TRBV5-1 | TGCGCCAGCAGCTCGGGGGACCAAACCCAGCCCCAGCATTTT | CASSSGDQTQPQHF
- | - | TRBJ2-7 | TRBV27 | TGTGCCAGCAGTTTAAAGGGACCGAGCTCCTACGAGCAGTACTTC | CASSLKGPSSYEQYF
- | TRBD2 | TRBJ2-7 | TRBV27 | TGTGCCAGCGGGAGCCCGGGACTAGCGGGGGATAGAGGCGAGCAGTACTTC | CASGSPGLAGDRGEQYF
- | TRBD2 | TRBJ2-7 | TRBV5-4 | TGTGCCAGCAGCTTGGTACTAGCGGACTCCTACGAGCAGTACTTC | CASSLVLADSYEQYF
- | - | TRBJ2-7 | TRBV7-9 | TGTGCCAGCAGCTTTGGGACCTACTACGAGCAGTACTTC | CASSFGTYYEQYF
- | - | TRBJ2-1 | TRBV9 | TGTGCCAGCAGCGGAAGCGGCAACAATGAGCAGTTCTTC | CASSGSGNNEQFF
- | TRBD1 | TRBJ1-1 | TRBV5-1 | TGCGCCAGCAGCTTCAGTCAGGGGGCCACTGAAGCTTTCTTT | CASSFSQGATEAFF
- | - | TRBJ2-7 | TRBV6-1 | TGTGCCAGCGGATGGGGGAGTCGAGGCTACGAGCAGTACTTC | CASGWGSRGYEQYF
few | - | TRBJ1-1 | TRBV5-1 | TGCGCCAGCAGCTTGTCGGCAGGTTTGAACACTGAAGCTTTCTTT | CASSLSAGLNTEAFF
- | - | TRBJ2-3 | TRBV9 | TGTGCCAGCAGCGTAGCTTTGGGGCCGACAGATACGCAGTATTTT | CASSVALGPTDTQYF
- | - | TRBJ1-2 | TRBV19 | TGTGCCAGTAGGACCGGGGGGGCCACGTATGGCTACACCTTC | CASRTGGATYGYTF
- | - | TRBJ2-7 | TRBV28 | TGTGCCAGCAGGACAGGTGGCTCCTACGAGCAGTACTTC | CASRTGGSYEQYF
- | - | TRBJ1-2 | TRBV19 | TGTGCCAGTAGTATAGGTCACTCCAACTATGGCTACACCTTC | CASSIGHSNYGYTF
- | - | TRBJ1-2 | TRBV11-1 | TGTGCCAGCAGCTTAGCGGAGGGGGGCGGCTACACCTTC | CASSLAEGGGYTF
- | TRBD2 | TRBJ2-1 | TRBV9 | TGTGCCAGCAGCGTTAGCGGGACTACTTACAATGAGCAGTTCTTC | CASSVSGTTYNEQFF
- | - | TRBJ2-1 | TRBV2 | TGTGCCAGCAGGACCGGGTCCTCACTCGACAATGAGCAGTTCTTC | CASRTGSSLDNEQFF
- | TRBD2 | TRBJ2-1 | TRBV19 | TGTGCCAGTAGTGGTCACAGCGGGAGCTCCTACAATGAGCAGTTCTTC | CASSGHSGSSYNEQFF
- | TRBD2 | TRBJ2-5 | TRBV29-1 | TGCAGCTCTAGCGGGAGTGGTTGGGAGACCCAGTACTTC | CSSSGSGWETQYF
- | TRBD1 | TRBJ1-2 | TRBV29-1 | TGCAGCGTGGGGACAGGGCTCACACGGAACTACACCTTC | CSVGTGLTRNYTF
- | TRBD1 | TRBJ2-5 | TRBV5-1 | TGCGCCAGCAGCTCACAGGGGGCTCAAGAGACCCAGTACTTC | CASSSQGAQETQYF
- | - | TRBJ1-4 | TRBV27 | TGTGCCAGCAGTAGATTCGCCCGGACGTCCGCAACTAATGAAAAACTGTTTTTT | CASSRFARTSATNEKLFF
- | TRBD2 | TRBJ2-4 | TRBV27 | TGTGCCAGCAGTTCCGCCCTAGCGGGAAACATTCAGTACTTC | CASSSALAGNIQYF
- | - | TRBJ1-1 | TRBV4-1 | TGCGCCAGCAGCCAATTTAGCGCCCCTACGAACACTGAAGCTTTCTTT | CASSQFSAPTNTEAFF
- | - | TRBJ2-5 | TRBV18 | TGTGCCAGCTCAGCAATGGACGGAGAGACCCAGTACTTC | CASSAMDGETQYF
- | - | TRBJ1-5 | TRBV6-6 | - | CASSLEFRGRQPQHF
- | - | TRBJ1-3 | TRBV2 | TGTGCCAGCAGTTCACAGGGAGCTGGAAACACCATATATTTT | CASSSQGAGNTIYF
- | - | TRBJ1-5 | TRBV19 | TGTGCCAGTAGCCCCGGGACACGGTATCAGCCCCAGCATTTT | CASSPGTRYQPQHF
once | - | TRBJ2-7 | TRBV7-2 | TGTGCCAGCAGCTTAGCGGGTGCGGAGATCTACGAGCAGTACTTC | CASSLAGAEIYEQYF
once | - | TRBJ2-2 | TRBV28 | TGTGCCAGCAGTCTAAAACAGGGATCGAACACCGGGGAGCTGTTTTTT | CASSLKQGSNTGELFF
- | - | TRBJ2-2 | TRBV7-2 | TGTGCCAGCAGCCCCGGTCTGAACACCGGGGAGCTGTTTTTT | CASSPGLNTGELFF
- | TRBD2 | TRBJ2-3 | TRBV27 | TGTGCCAGCAGTTTTACTAGCGGCACAGATACGCAGTATTTT | CASSFTSGTDTQYF
- | TRBD2 | TRBJ2-7 | TRBV25-1 | TGTGCCAGCAGTGACTCCGCGGGAGGTACCTACGAGCAGTACTTC | CASSDSAGGTYEQYF
- | - | TRBJ2-5 | TRBV29-1 | TGCAGCGTTGAGGCCCATGAGACCCAGTACTTC | CSVEAHETQYF
- | - | TRBJ2-6 | TRBV9 | TGTGCCAGCAGCGCCCCGATGGGGGGCTTCTCTGGGGCCAACGTCCTGACTTTC | CASSAPMGGFSGANVLTF
- | - | TRBJ1-2 | TRBV27 | TGTGCCAGCAGTTTGGCCTGGGGGGGGCATCGTGATGGCTACACCTTC | CASSLAWGGHRDGYTF
- | TRBD2 | TRBJ2-1 | TRBV6-1 | TGTGCCAGCAGTACGGGACTAGCGGCCTACAATGAGCAGTTCTTC | CASSTGLAAYNEQFF
- | TRBD2 | TRBJ2-7 | TRBV6-1 | TGTGCCAGCCACGACGGGGCGGGGGCCTACGAGCAGTACTTC | CASHDGAGAYEQYF
- | - | TRBJ2-7 | TRBV27 | TGTGCCAGCCGTGCGTCCCGGGACGGTTCCTACGAGCAGTACTTC | CASRASRDGSYEQYF
once | TRBD1 | TRBJ2-7 | TRBV15 | TGTGCCACCAGCAAACCAGGGGGATACGAGCAGTACTTC | CATSKPGGYEQYF
once | - | TRBJ1-1 | TRBV18 | TGTGCCAGCTCACCAACTCTCCAGAGTAACACTGAAGCTTTCTTT | CASSPTLQSNTEAFF
- | - | TRBJ2-7 | TRBV29-1 | TGCAGCGTTGTGCGGCCCCTCTCCTACGAGCAGTACTTC | CSVVRPLSYEQYF
- | TRBD1 | TRBJ1-1 | TRBV27 | TGTGCCAGCAGTTTGGACAGGGGAAACACTGAAGCTTTCTTT | CASSLDRGNTEAFF
- | - | TRBJ1-1 | TRBV10-1 | TGCGCCACCGGAGGACACACTGAAGCTTTCTTT | CATGGHTEAFF
- | TRBD1 | TRBJ2-7 | TRBV29-1 | TGCAGCGTCGCCGGGGACAGGGACCTCTACGAGCAGTACTTC | CSVAGDRDLYEQYF
- | - | TRBJ2-7 | TRBV11-3 | TGTGCCAGCAGCTTAGGTAGTTCCGAGCAGTACTTC | CASSLGSSEQYF
few | - | TRBJ2-7 | TRBV2 | TGTGCCAACAGCTTAACGAGCGCCCGGAGCTCCTACGAGCAGTACTTC | CANSLTSARSSYEQYF
- | - | TRBJ1-2 | TRBV9 | TGTGCCAGCAGCGTAAAAGGGGCAGGCGACTATGGCTACACCTTC | CASSVKGAGDYGYTF
- | TRBD1 | TRBJ2-3 | TRBV19 | TGTGCCAGTAGTAGGGGACAGGGGGCCTCAGATACGCAGTATTTT | CASSRGQGASDTQYF
- | - | TRBJ2-7 | TRBV5-4 | TGTGCCAGCAGCAACCCAGGGTTTACCTACGAGCAGTACTTC | CASSNPGFTYEQYF